This is a list of T cell receptor beta chains from one sample in a study of CD8 T cells in Susac syndrome. One entry per CDR3 protein results from TCRdb running MiXCR on the immunoSEQ multiplex PCR reads. The sample has 100,000 to 150,000 distinct CDR3 sequences; approximately 96% are singletons. Sequenced sample: CD4+ T cells from PBMCs. The receptors derive from a human donor in good health. Each CDR3 is given with its conserved first and last residue. D genes are given only for firm matches. Clone sizes are given selectively: once, few, many, or a class where the clone is expanded.

CASGTGGFQYF | TGTGCCAGTGGGACAGGGGGCTTCCAGTACTTC | TRBV19 | NA | TRBD1 | TRBJ2-5
CASSFLQEQETQYF | TGTGCCAGCAGTTTCCTGCAGGAACAAGAGACCCAGTACTTC | TRBV28 | NA | NA | TRBJ2-5
CASRAYNEQFF | TGTGCCAGCAGGGCCTACAATGAGCAGTTCTTC | TRBV5-6 | NA | NA | TRBJ2-1
CASSFTGGDYEQYF | TGTGCCAGCAGCTTTACAGGGGGGGACTACGAGCAGTACTTC | TRBV7-2 | NA | NA | TRBJ2-7
CASLPDGANYGYTF | TGTGCCAGCTTACCTGATGGAGCTAACTATGGCTACACCTTC | TRBV7-9 | once | NA | TRBJ1-2
CASSLAGGARGYEQYF | TGTGCCAGCAGCTTGGCCGGAGGGGCCAGGGGGTACGAGCAGTACTTC | TRBV5-4 | NA | NA | TRBJ2-7
CASRGGRDGTYEQYF | TGTGCCAGCAGGGGCGGGAGGGACGGTACCTACGAGCAGTACTTC | TRBV2 | NA | TRBD2 | TRBJ2-7
CSASNRDRVREQYF | TGCAGCGCCTCAAACCGGGACAGGGTTCGCGAGCAGTACTTC | TRBV29-1 | NA | TRBD1 | TRBJ2-7
CASSLVTHPSTDTQYF | TGTGCCAGCAGCTTGGTGACTCATCCTAGCACAGATACGCAGTATTTT | TRBV5-6 | NA | NA | TRBJ2-3
CASSQGSLKTNEKLFF | TGTGCCAGCAGCCAAGGGAGCCTTAAAACTAATGAAAAACTGTTTTTT | TRBV14 | once | NA | TRBJ1-4